A selection of T cell receptor beta chains follows, all from one sample in a study of T cells after yellow fever vaccination. TCRdb reprocessed the 5' RACE reads with MiXCR, giving one entry per CDR3 protein. This sample has about 310,000 distinct CDR3 sequences, with about 3.5% found just once. Sequencing was performed on PBMCs, taken on the day of the yellow fever booster vaccination. Every receptor here comes from a man younger than 35 who received the YFV17D yellow fever vaccine. The CDR3 runs from the conserved cysteine through the conserved F or W. The D gene is left open where the match is weak. A clone size is listed for some rows: how often the clone was seen (once, few, many), or a class if it is expanded.

CASSRIYSGTEAFF,TGTGCCAGCAGCAGAATCTACTCAGGAACTGAAGCTTTCTTT,TRBJ1-1,TRBV9,-,few
CASSPKTGTGELFF,TGTGCCAGCAGTCCAAAAACAGGGACCGGGGAGCTGTTTTTT,TRBJ2-2,TRBV12-3/TRBV12-4,-,many
CASSGGTGGALETQYF,TGTGCCAGCAGTGGGGGGACAGGGGGCGCGTTAGAGACCCAGTACTTC,TRBJ2-5,TRBV12-3/TRBV12-4,TRBD1,many
CASSPPSGNTEAFF,TGTGCCAGCAGCCCACCCAGTGGGAACACTGAAGCTTTCTTT,TRBJ1-1,TRBV21-1,-,-
CASSITGGDSPLHF,TGTGCCAGCAGTATTACAGGGGGCGATTCACCCCTCCACTTT,TRBJ1-6,TRBV2,TRBD1,-
CSASPGGGHEQFF,TGCAGTGCTAGCCCTGGGGGGGGGCATGAGCAGTTCTTC,TRBJ2-1,TRBV20-1,-,many
CASSPRLDSGRSTDTQYF,TGCGCCAGCAGCCCTCGACTGGACAGCGGGAGGAGTACAGATACGCAGTATTTT,TRBJ2-3,TRBV4-3,TRBD2,many
CASSSRAKHTDTQYF,TGTGCCAGCAGCTCCCGGGCCAAGCACACAGATACGCAGTATTTT,TRBJ2-3,TRBV11-2,-,many
CASSFAYGRGGYGYTF,TGTGCCAGCAGCTTTGCCTACGGCAGGGGCGGCTATGGCTACACCTTC,TRBJ1-2,TRBV7-2,-,many
CASSSLEYNSPLHF,TGTGCCAGCAGTTCGCTCGAGTATAATTCACCCCTCCACTTT,TRBJ1-6,TRBV6-5,-,many
CASSLAGGQRFTDTQYF,TGTGCCAGCAGCTTGGCGGGGGGCCAAAGATTCACAGATACGCAGTATTTT,TRBJ2-3,TRBV11-2,TRBD2,few
CASSYGGRKETQYF,TGTGCCAGCAGCTACGGGGGACGCAAAGAGACCCAGTACTTC,TRBJ2-5,TRBV7-3,-,few
CASSPTVPPRETQYF,TGTGCCAGCAGCCCAACCGTCCCCCCGAGGGAGACCCAGTACTTC,TRBJ2-5,TRBV6-6,-,once
CATSGGLAGRSNSEQFF,TGTGCCACCAGCGGCGGACTAGCGGGGAGATCCAATAGCGAGCAGTTCTTC,TRBJ2-1,TRBV15,TRBD2,many
CASSLAARGSRETQYF,TGCGCCAGCAGCTTGGCCGCGCGGGGGTCCAGAGAGACCCAGTACTTC,TRBJ2-5,TRBV5-1,TRBD2,many
CASSVVGQGRETQYF,TGTGCCAGCAGCGTAGTCGGACAGGGGAGGGAGACCCAGTACTTC,TRBJ2-5,TRBV9,TRBD1,many
CASSQDATYGYTF,TGCGCCAGCAGCCAAGATGCAACGTATGGCTACACCTTC,TRBJ1-2,TRBV4-3,-,many
CASSPPVVGGYTF,TGCGCCAGCAGCCCCCCTGTGGTCGGGGGCTACACCTTC,TRBJ1-2,TRBV4-1,-,few
CRERSDTDYEQYF,TGCAGGGAGAGGAGTGACACGGACTACGAGCAGTACTTC,TRBJ2-7,TRBV20-1,-,-
CSARVTGRGVNYGYTF,TGCAGTGCTAGGGTGACAGGGAGAGGGGTAAACTATGGCTACACCTTC,TRBJ1-2,TRBV20-1,TRBD1,many
CASSPTLGATEAFF,TGCGCCAGCAGCCCCACGTTAGGGGCCACTGAAGCTTTCTTT,TRBJ1-1,TRBV5-1,-,-
CSARGSEESGELFF,TGCAGTGCTAGGGGGTCGGAAGAATCCGGGGAGCTGTTTTTT,TRBJ2-2,TRBV20-1,-,many
CASSFYNRDGPYEQYF,TGCGCCAGCAGCTTTTACAACCGGGACGGACCCTACGAGCAGTACTTC,TRBJ2-7,TRBV5-1,-,-
CASSFSTGNYEQYF,TGCGCCAGCAGCTTCTCGACAGGGAACTACGAGCAGTACTTC,TRBJ2-7,TRBV5-1,TRBD1,many
CASSSQGAYTEAFF,TGTGCCAGCAGCTCCCAGGGGGCTTACACTGAAGCTTTCTTT,TRBJ1-1,TRBV7-9,TRBD1,few